The rows below give T cell receptor beta chains drawn from one sample of a study of response to subunit inactivated influenza vaccine. Each CDR3 protein gets one entry after TCRdb re-called the RT-PCR reads with MiXCR. Seen here are 450,000 to 700,000 distinct CDR3 sequences, 11% to 15% observed once, and the top ten hold 11%. The sample in question was PBMCs from blood, obtained 11 to 12 days after vaccination. The receptors come from a man between 50 and 59 years old who received an inactivated influenza vaccine. Both conserved end residues are part of each CDR3.

TRBV21-1 | CASSIPYGQPSYEQYF
TRBV5-1 | CASSFTQGANIQYF
TRBV5-1 | CASSLDPGVGNQPQHF
TRBV28 | CASSLEELVPGLGFYNEQFF
TRBV29-1 | CSVRGPGANVLTF
TRBV6-6 | CASSYPEGDTQYF
TRBV5-1 | CASSKQGQSTGNTIYF
TRBV6-5 | CATRGGMETQYF
TRBV5-6 | CASSLSGGLGGGGTEAFF
TRBV20-1 | CSASRQGITNYGYTF
TRBV7-2 | CASSLNFRPNTGELFF
TRBV21-1 | CASSKMEDLDNTEAFF
TRBV12-3/TRBV12-4 | CASSLGGQGGGTDTQYF
TRBV7-9 | CASSPGRDRAYEQYF
TRBV7-2 | CASSSGPVNTQYF
TRBV30 | CAWSSRRTQYF
TRBV28 | CASSLGPTNYGYTF
TRBV14 | CASSHQPGAGELFF
TRBV5-1 | CASSGLKELAGVSYEQFF
TRBV2 | CASISDRNGGELFF
TRBV5-1 | CASSRPGTEYTNTQYF
TRBV5-1 | CASSLDGDSGNTIYF
TRBV20-1 | CSARDFSGGYNEQFF
TRBV5-1 | CASSLGTSGPREAQYF
TRBV4-2 | CASSTTGGKVGEKLFF
TRBV7-9 | CASSPFGLAGGLQFF
TRBV11-2 | CASSFFPRTGGSYNEQFF
TRBV5-1 | CASSSFSDREKANYGYTF
TRBV23-1 | CASSQSGRDHSYNEQFF
TRBV20-1 | CSAGTFTSTDTQYF
TRBV7-9 | CASSTGTQYF
TRBV20-1 | CSASPLRERTDTQYF
TRBV7-9 | CASSLDLGTYEQYF
TRBV7-2 | CASSEGLTNQPQHF
TRBV12-3/TRBV12-4 | CASSLGTVYEQYF
TRBV7-9 | CASSLGGQKNTEAFF
TRBV28 | CATQFGTTGELFF
TRBV15 | CATSRAGNTIYF
TRBV6-2/TRBV6-3 | CASSYSLDRGSPYEQYF
TRBV7-9 | CASSSPRHGLFF
TRBV25-1 | CASSDETVKLTGELFF
TRBV25-1 | CASSEYSGRDGSPLHF
TRBV6-5 | CASSYSGAVQETQYF
TRBV20-1 | CSARAGGDGQPQHF
TRBV28 | CASRGTGPDTQYF
TRBV24-1 | CATSDRTGTETF
TRBV20-1 | CSARVGWTSNTEAFF
TRBV7-9 | CASSLEGHYTGELFF
TRBV20-1 | CSARGQELFSGANVLTF
TRBV11-1 | CASSFFTSGRAAFTGELFF
TRBV12-3/TRBV12-4 | CASSPDPKRPGELFF
TRBV5-1 | CASTPGDRGAEAFF
TRBV12-3/TRBV12-4 | CASRLQGSSSPLHF